These 17 T cell receptor beta chains were all obtained from the same sample, sequenced in a study of blood T cell repertoires in COVID-19. Clones were sequenced by immunoSEQ multiplex PCR, and TCRdb holds only the in-frame ones, with some missing. Among 150,000 to 200,000 clones listed, 80% to 90% were seen once. The sample taken for sequencing was peripheral blood. The source of these receptors is a man between 18 and 35 years old who had recovered from COVID-19.

The J gene is TRBJ2-6, the V gene TRBV6-2 or TRBV6-3; no firm D call. There are 19 residues in the CDR3. Germline values: CDR1 MNHEY, CDR2 SVGEGT. Trimming left V 2 bases short and J 0 bases short, with 17 bases between. CDR3 protein: CASSYNSRGSSSGANVLTF. CDR3 DNA sequence: TGTGCCAGCAGTTACAATTCACGCGGATCAAGCTCTGGGGCCAACGTCCTGACTTTC.

The chain employs TRBV7-2 and TRBJ2-7, with 7 nucleotides matching TRBD2. Germline values: CDR1 SGHTA, CDR2 FQGNSA. This CDR3 has 15 amino acids. V lost 4 bases to trimming and J lost 1 base; unmatched junction nucleotides: 7. The chain's CDR3 is CASSYQGGGSYEQYF. The CDR3 DNA is TGTGCCAGCAGCTACCAAGGCGGGGGATCCTACGAGCAGTACTTC. The variable domain in full, completed from reference TRBV7-2 and TRBJ2-7, reads GAGVSQSPSNKVTEKGKDVELRCDPISGHTALYWYRQSLGQGLEFLIYFQGNSAPDKSGLPSDRFSAERTGGSVSTLTIQRTQQEDSAVYLCASSYQGGGSYEQYFGPGTRLTVT.

The chain combines TRBV21-1 with TRBJ2-2; TRBD2, the D gene given by the table, was not confirmed from the DNA. TRBV21-1 is termed a pseudogene. This CDR3 comprises 16 residues. CDR3 residues: CASSKNHRENTGELFF. The CDR3 DNA follows: TGTGCCAGCAGCAAAAATCACCGGGAGAACACCGGGGAGCTGTTTTTT.

This clone was recorded once. The chain links TRBV3-1 (or the pseudogene TRBV3-2) to TRBJ2-7; 7 bases align to TRBD2. Losses at the gene ends were 0 bases for V and 4 bases for J; bases not matched to a gene: 15. The V gene's germline CDR1 is LGHDT and CDR2 YNNKEL (reference sequence). CDR3 length equals 18 residues. The CDR3 loop reads CASSQEARGVADQYEQYF. DNA of the CDR3: TGTGCCAGCAGCCAAGAGGCCCGGGGGGTAGCGGATCAATACGAGCAGTACTTC.

This clone was observed once. V gene TRBV19 combines with J gene TRBJ1-2; a possible D gene is TRBD1 (5 bases). Germline lookup yields CDR1 LNHDA and CDR2 SQIVND (reference sequence). With 4 bases removed from V and 0 bases from J, the gap between germline ends came to 9 bases. CDR3 length: 14 residues. The CDR3: CASSKQGTNYGYTF. The CDR3 DNA follows: TGTGCCAGTAGTAAGCAGGGCACTAACTATGGCTACACCTTC.

The chain uses TRBV6-5 and TRBJ1-1, with 7 bases lining up with TRBD1. CDR1 and CDR2 from the germline V gene are MNHEY and SVGAGI. The CDR3 has 13 residues. V was clipped by 0 bases and J by 11 bases; unmatched bases: 6. The CDR3 loop is CASSYSTGAGAFF. In nucleotides, the CDR3 is TGTGCCAGCAGTTACTCCACAGGGGCTGGGGCTTTCTTT.

The V and J genes are TRBV7-9 and TRBJ2-6; TRBD1 matches 11 bases. This CDR3 comprises 19 residues. V dropped 2 bases and J dropped 0; count of bases not matched to a gene: 6. The germline V gene has CDR1 SEHNR and CDR2 FQNEAQ (reference sequence). This CDR3 is CASSLYGQGASSGANVLTF. In DNA form, the CDR3 reads TGTGCCAGCAGCTTATACGGACAGGGGGCGAGCTCTGGGGCCAACGTCCTGACTTTC.

The chain recombines TRBV29-1 with TRBJ2-7, with TRBD1 matching over 8 bases. V dropped 6 bases and J dropped 0; count of bases not matched to a gene: 7. The CDR3 consists of 14 residues. CDR1 is SQVTM and CDR2 is ANQGSEA in the germline V gene. The CDR3 DNA reads TGCAGCGTCTGGACAGGGTCCAGCTCCTACGAGCAGTACTTC. It translates to CSVWTGSSSYEQYF.

V and J are TRBV19 and TRBJ1-6; the D is unclear. CDR3 length: 15 amino acids. The V and J ends lost 2 bases and 7 bases respectively, with 12 bases between them. The germline CDR1 and CDR2 sequences are LNHDA and SQIVND (reference sequence). Here the CDR3 DNA reads TGTGCCAGTAGTATACGACCCAAGGAGAATTCACCCCTCCACTTT. Amino acids: CASSIRPKENSPLHF.

A few counts support this clone. The chain combines TRBV28 with TRBJ2-7, with a possible D match to TRBD2 (6 bases). The CDR3 consists of 14 residues. The ends were cut back, 4 bases at V and 3 bases at J, with 13 bases in the middle. Germline CDR1 MDHEN, CDR2 SYDVKM. This CDR3 reads CASSYVRRVYEQYF. DNA for the CDR3: TGTGCCAGCAGTTACGTCCGGAGGGTCTACGAGCAGTACTTC. Variable domain in full (rest from reference TRBV28 and TRBJ2-7): DVKVTQSSRYLVKRTGEKVFLECVQDMDHENMFWYRQDPGLGLRLIYFSYDVKMKEKGDIPEGYSVSREKKERFSLILESASTNQTSMYLCASSYVRRVYEQYFGPGTRLTVT.

The V and J genes are TRBV28 and TRBJ2-2, with TRBD2 matching over 10 bases. The V and J ends lost 3 bases and 6 bases, in that order; junction bases with no gene match: 4. The CDR3 is 15 amino acids. Germline V gene sequence: CDR1 MDHEN, CDR2 SYDVKM. The CDR3 loop reads CASSLLAGAAGELFF. The DNA for the CDR3 is TGTGCCAGCAGTTTGCTAGCGGGAGCGGCCGGGGAGCTGTTTTTT. The variable domain in full, with the rest retrieved from reference TRBV28 and TRBJ2-2, is DVKVTQSSRYLVKRTGEKVFLECVQDMDHENMFWYRQDPGLGLRLIYFSYDVKMKEKGDIPEGYSVSREKKERFSLILESASTNQTSMYLCASSLLAGAAGELFFGEGSRLTVL.

This clone appeared a single time. The V gene is TRBV19, the J gene TRBJ2-1; 10 bases align to TRBD1. The germline V gene encodes CDR1 LNHDA and CDR2 SQIVND (reference sequence). The CDR3 loop spans 15 amino acids. V dropped 1 base and J dropped 8; count of bases not matched to a gene: 5. The CDR3 here is CASSIVGDRGYEQFF. The CDR3 nucleotides are TGTGCCAGTAGTATAGTAGGGGACAGGGGCTATGAGCAGTTCTTC.

This clone was found once. V gene TRBV6-5 combines with J gene TRBJ1-5, with TRBD1 matching 7 bases. V shed 6 bases and J 3 bases; nucleotides not matched to a gene: 2. Germline loops: CDR1 MNHEY, CDR2 SVGAGI. The length of the CDR3 is 13 residues. The CDR3 bases are TGTGCCAGCAGCCAGGGGGACAATCAGCCCCAGCATTTT. Its translation: CASSQGDNQPQHF.

This chain joins TRBV5-1 and TRBJ2-2; 7 bases are shared with TRBD1. V lost 2 bases and J lost 4; bases outside the gene matches: 2. Germline CDR1 is SGHRS and CDR2 is YFSETQ. The CDR3 runs to 14 residues. CDR3 nucleotide sequence: TGCGCCAGCAGCTTCACAGGGGTCACCGGGGAGCTGTTTTTT. Its protein product is CASSFTGVTGELFF. Full variable domain (rest looked up from reference TRBV5-1 and TRBJ2-2): KAGVTQTPRYLIKTRGQQVTLSCSPISGHRSVSWYQQTPGQGLQFLFEYFSETQRNKGNFPGRFSGRQFSNSRSEMNVSTLELGDSALYLCASSFTGVTGELFFGEGSRLTVL.

This CDR3 is CASSPDRGEQFF. CDR3 DNA sequence: TGTGCCAGCTCACCGGATAGGGGTGAGCAGTTCTTC. The chain is built from TRBV18 and TRBJ2-1; possibly TRBD1 for D (5 bases). V lost 3 bases to trimming and J lost 9 bases, with 9 bases between them. Germline assignment: CDR1 KGHSH and CDR2 LQKENI. There are 12 residues in the CDR3.

This sequence joins TRBV6-5 and TRBJ2-1; 7 nucleotides match TRBD2. The V segment lost 8 bases and the J segment 7 bases; nucleotides outside the gene matches: 11. Germline-derived CDR1 and CDR2 are MNHEY and SVGAGI. The CDR3 runs to 14 residues. In nucleotides, the CDR3 is TGTGCCAGCGAGTGGGTGGGAGGGCAAAATGAGCAGTTCTTC. Translated: CASEWVGGQNEQFF.

The chain recombines TRBV5-5 with TRBJ2-3; TRBD2 might be the D (7 bases). The germline V gene has CDR1 SGHKS and CDR2 YYEKEE (reference sequence). V lost 6 bases to trimming and J lost 4 bases, with 15 bases between them. The CDR3 totals 14 residues. The CDR3 sequence: CASTSGGRADTQYF. In nucleotides, the CDR3 is TGTGCCAGCACGTCCGGGGGGCGGGCAGATACGCAGTATTTT.